Below are 5 T cell receptor beta chains sequenced from a single sample in a study of CD8 T cells in ankylosing spondylitis. TCRdb re-analysed the 5' RACE reads in MiXCR, keeping a single row per CDR3 protein. The sample yields around 150,000 distinct CDR3 sequences, about an eighth seen once. Sequencing was carried out using blood, either unsorted or a sorted T cell fraction (not recorded which). The receptors stem from a female donor with ankylosing spondylitis or in good health (not recorded which).

This clonotype was recorded only once. A read error is possible here, since a much larger clone lies one base away. The chain combines TRBV7-9 with TRBJ1-2, with D perhaps TRBD1 (5 bases). Germline V gives CDR1 SEHNR, CDR2 FQNEAQ (reference sequence). The CDR3 runs 13 residues. The CDR3 loop reads CASSPNGDYGDTF. CDR3 DNA sequence: TGTGCCAGCAGCCCCAATGGGGACTATGGCGACACCTTC.

This clonotype was seen at least ten times. This CDR3 is CSVMPSGTVTYEQYF. The CDR3 nucleotides are TGCAGCGTGATGCCGTCCGGGACAGTAACCTACGAGCAGTACTTC. This chain joins TRBV29-1 and TRBJ2-7; TRBD1 matches 7 bases. In germline, CDR1 is SQVTM, CDR2 ANQGSEA. V was clipped by 6 bases and J by 2 bases; unmatched bases: 13. The CDR3 sequence is 15 residues long.

This clonotype was seen repeatedly, ten times or more. The CDR3 coding sequence is TGCAGTGCTCAGACTAGCGGGAGGCCAGATCGAACCACAGATACGCAGTATTTT. Encoded protein: CSAQTSGRPDRTTDTQYF. The rearrangement uses TRBV20-1 and TRBJ2-3; 13 bases fit TRBD2. The ends lost 5 bases at V and 2 bases at J; junction bases unmatched: 13. The germline CDR1 and CDR2 sequences are DFQATT and SNEGSKA (reference sequence). CDR3 size: 18 residues.

This sequence joins TRBV5-1 and TRBJ2-5; D not certain. From germline, CDR1 is SGHRS and CDR2 YFSETQ. The CDR3 has 14 amino acids. The V gene lost 1 base and the J gene lost 4 bases, with 11 bases spanning the gap. DNA for the CDR3: TGCGCCAGCAGCTTGAGCTCGGGCCCAGAGACCCAGTACTTC. Its protein is CASSLSSGPETQYF.

This clonotype was seen ten or more times. This chain uses TRBV19 with TRBJ1-2, with a possible D match to TRBD1 (5 bases). The V and J ends lost 9 bases and 4 bases respectively, with 15 bases between them. The germline V gene encodes CDR1 LNHDA and CDR2 SQIVND (reference sequence). The CDR3 totals 13 residues. The CDR3 sequence: CASGTQEFYGYTF. The CDR3 DNA reads as TGTGCCAGCGGAACACAGGAATTCTATGGCTACACCTTC.